One sample yielded the 8 T cell receptor beta chains listed below, sequenced in a study of T cell responses to AZD1222 COVID-19 vaccine. The method was immunoSEQ multiplex PCR; TCRdb's version includes in-frame clones alone and lacks a portion of them. The sample yields approximately 160,000 clones, around nine tenths seen once. The source was peripheral blood, collected on day 0 of AZD1222 vaccination. The receptors were gathered from an adult in good health.

The gene calls are TRBV6-2 or TRBV6-3 and TRBJ1-5; D call uncertain. Germline CDR1 is MNHEY and CDR2 is SVGEGT. The CDR3 has 15 residues. The ends were cut back, 2 bases at V and 2 bases at J, with 10 bases in the middle. CDR3 sequence reads: CASSYEGSRNQPQHF. The CDR3 DNA reads TGTGCCAGCAGTTACGAAGGGAGTCGCAATCAGCCCCAGCATTTT.

The chain uses TRBV19 and TRBJ2-1; 9 bases align to TRBD2. Trimming at V came to 3 bases and at J to 6 bases, leaving 6 bases not matched to a gene. The CDR3 spans 15 residues. Germline-derived CDR1 and CDR2 are LNHDA and SQIVND (reference sequence). The CDR3 DNA reads TGTGCCAGTAGTATCGGCGGGAGGGCCCTCAATGAGCAGTTCTTC. This encodes CASSIGGRALNEQFF.

J is TRBJ1-5 and V is TRBV19; TRBD1 matches at 7 bases. The CDR3 has 12 amino acids. Germline assignment: CDR1 LNHDA and CDR2 SQIVND (reference sequence). CDR3 sequence reads: CVEDRQNQPQHF. CDR3 in DNA: TGTGTCGAGGACAGGCAGAATCAGCCCCAGCATTTT.

The chain is built from TRBV6-2 or TRBV6-3 and TRBJ1-2; D is possibly TRBD1 (5 bases). Per germline, CDR1 MNHEY and CDR2 SVGEGT. The ends were cut back, 2 bases at V and 7 bases at J, with 11 bases in the middle. There are 13 residues in the CDR3. The CDR3, as DNA: TGTGCCAGCAGTTACCCCCAGGGAGGTGGCTACACCTTC. Amino acid sequence: CASSYPQGGGYTF.

The V call is TRBV4-2, the J call TRBJ2-1, with no clear D. V lost 4 bases, J lost 4 bases, and 8 bases lay in between. Germline CDR1 is LGHNA and CDR2 is YNFKEQ. This CDR3 has 13 residues. This chain's CDR3 is CASSPTLYNEQFF. The CDR3 coding sequence is TGTGCCAGCAGCCCGACTCTTTACAATGAGCAGTTCTTC.

This chain links TRBV7-2 with TRBJ1-2, with a possible D match to TRBD1 (6 bases). V lost 6 bases to trimming and J lost 1 base, with 12 bases between them. This CDR3 has 14 residues. The V gene's germline CDR1 is SGHTA and CDR2 FQGNSA. CDR3 nucleotide sequence: TGTGCCAGCAGGCCGACAGGACTTAACTATGGCTACACCTTC. As protein: CASRPTGLNYGYTF.

This clone was observed at least ten times. The chain links TRBV5-5 to TRBJ1-5, with TRBD1 as a possible D gene (6 bases). CDR3 length: 15 amino acids. The germline V gene has CDR1 SGHKS and CDR2 YYEKEE (reference sequence). V was cut by 3 bases and J by 2 bases, with 12 bases left in between. The CDR3 region has the DNA TGTGCCAGCAGCTACAGGGAGGTGGGCAATCAGCCCCAGCATTTT. The encoded protein is CASSYREVGNQPQHF.

CDR3 DNA: TGTGCCAGCAGTGAACGCTACGAGCAGTACTTC. It translates to CASSERYEQYF. The chain has TRBV25-1 and TRBJ2-7; no clear D. CDR3 length equals 11 residues. Trimming took 2 bases from V and 3 from J, leaving 2 bases between them. Germline CDR1 and CDR2: MGHDK and SYGVNS.